This is a list of T cell receptor beta chains from one sample in a study of cytomegalovirus exposure and HLA in healthy donors. The data were produced by immunoSEQ multiplex PCR, yet TCRdb's version contains in-frame clones alone and is incomplete. Among some 74,000 clones listed, around 81% were seen once. Sequencing input: PBMCs. The origin of the receptors is a male donor in good health and CMV-seronegative. Each CDR3 is given with its conserved first and last residue. The order of the fields is V gene, D gene, clone size, J gene, CDR3 protein, CDR3 DNA. D genes are given only for firm matches. Clone size is given for some rows only: seen once, a few or many times, or a class if the clone is expanded.

TRBV5-1	NA	NA	TRBJ2-2	CASRSGTQNTGELFF	TGCGCCAGCAGGTCCGGGACTCAAAACACCGGGGAGCTGTTTTTT
TRBV5-4	TRBD1	few	TRBJ2-3	CASTTGQGAQDTQYF	TGTGCCAGCACCACCGGACAGGGTGCCCAAGATACGCAGTATTTT
TRBV5-6	TRBD1	NA	TRBJ2-2	CASRKEGADRGTGELFF	TGTGCCAGCAGAAAAGAGGGCGCCGACAGGGGCACCGGGGAGCTGTTTTTT
TRBV5-4	NA	NA	TRBJ1-1	CASSPPTRGTEAFF	TGTGCCAGCAGCCCCCCGACTCGGGGGACTGAAGCTTTCTTT
TRBV4-3	TRBD2	NA	TRBJ2-7	CASSQERTGGQYF	TGCGCCAGCAGCCAAGAGAGGACGGGAGGCCAGTACTTC
TRBV19	NA	NA	TRBJ1-2	CASSIPKVVYNYGYTF	TGTGCCAGTAGTATCCCCAAAGTCGTCTACAACTATGGCTACACCTTC
TRBV7-2	NA	NA	TRBJ2-7	CASSLVDYEQYF	TGTGCCAGCAGCTTAGTTGACTACGAGCAGTACTTC
TRBV18	NA	NA	TRBJ1-4	CASSPLRGIEEKLFF	TGTGCCAGCTCACCACTCCGGGGGATCGAGGAAAAACTGTTTTTT
TRBV6-6	NA	NA	TRBJ2-5	CASDDTVQLVRTQYF	TGTGCCAGCGATGACACCGTCCAATTAGTGCGAACCCAGTACTTC
TRBV30	NA	NA	TRBJ1-1	CASHPGGDTEAFF	TGTGCCTCCCATCCCGGGGGGGACACTGAAGCTTTCTTT
TRBV28	NA	NA	TRBJ2-7	CASSFGSSGQYF	TGTGCCAGCAGCTTTGGTTCGAGCGGGCAGTACTTC
TRBV19	NA	NA	TRBJ1-4	CASSTAGLGNEKLFF	TGTGCCAGTAGTACCGCGGGGCTGGGTAATGAAAAACTGTTTTTT
TRBV19	NA	NA	TRBJ2-1	CASSGRRERNYNEQFF	TGTGCCAGTAGTGGCCGGCGGGAAAGGAACTACAATGAGCAGTTCTTC
TRBV27	TRBD1	NA	TRBJ1-5	CASSFSGTGRNQPQNF	TGTGCCAGCAGTTTCTCCGGGACAGGTCGCAATCAGCCCCAGAATTTT
TRBV5-1	NA	NA	TRBJ2-1	CASSLYSEQFF	TGCGCCAGCAGCTTGTACAGTGAGCAGTTCTTC
TRBV5-1	TRBD1	once	TRBJ2-7	CASSLDGTGGCEQYF	TGCGCCAGCAGCTTAGACGGGACAGGGGGCTGCGAGCAGTACTTC
TRBV29-1	NA	NA	TRBJ2-6	CSVEGGDSGANVLTF	TGCAGCGTTGAAGGGGGGGACTCTGGGGCCAACGTCCTGACTTTC
TRBV16	TRBD1	NA	TRBJ1-5	CASSQGQADSNQPQHF	TGTGCCAGCAGCCAAGGACAGGCGGATAGCAATCAGCCCCAGCATTTT
TRBV27	TRBD2	NA	TRBJ2-1	CASRLAGGVEQFF	TGTGCCAGCAGACTAGCGGGTGGCGTTGAGCAGTTCTTC
TRBV18	NA	NA	TRBJ1-2	CASSPSSTTNYGYTF	TGTGCCAGCTCACCGAGCTCTACTACTAACTATGGCTACACCTTC
TRBV6-6	TRBD2	NA	TRBJ2-7	CASSYSRESYEQYF	TGTGCCAGCAGTTACTCGCGGGAGTCCTACGAGCAGTACTTC
TRBV5-6	NA	once	TRBJ1-3	CASRGLSGNTIYF	TGTGCCAGCAGGGGACTCTCTGGAAACACCATATATTTT
TRBV28	NA	few	TRBJ2-7	CASNQQGYEQYF	TGTGCCAGCAATCAGCAGGGCTACGAGCAGTACTTC
TRBV18	TRBD1	NA	TRBJ1-5	CASSAQGASNQPQHF	TGTGCCAGCTCAGCACAGGGGGCCAGCAATCAGCCCCAGCATTTT
TRBV16	NA	NA	TRBJ1-2	CASSQSIWPYTF	TGTGCCAGCAGCCAATCTATTTGGCCCTACACCTTC
TRBV27	TRBD2	NA	TRBJ2-2	CASSPGLAGGAGELFF	TGTGCCAGCAGTCCTGGACTAGCGGGAGGGGCCGGGGAGCTGTTTTTT
TRBV5-1	TRBD1	NA	TRBJ1-1	CASRQITGGKGNTEAFF	TGCGCCAGCAGACAGATAACAGGGGGCAAGGGGAACACTGAAGCTTTCTTT
TRBV19	TRBD2	NA	TRBJ2-7	CASSGTGGRLREQYF	TGTGCCAGTAGCGGGACTGGCGGGAGGCTCCGCGAGCAGTACTTC
TRBV7-9	NA	NA	TRBJ1-4	CASSLAGLATNEKLFF	TGTGCCAGCAGCTTAGCGGGGCTTGCAACTAATGAAAAACTGTTTTTT
TRBV7-6	TRBD1	NA	TRBJ2-2	CASSLGQGHTGELFF	TGTGCCAGCAGCTTAGGACAGGGACACACCGGGGAGCTGTTTTTT
TRBV2	NA	NA	TRBJ2-7	CASSDIPGWGLSNKAYEQYF	TGTGCCAGCAGTGACATCCCTGGTTGGGGGCTCAGCAACAAGGCTTACGAGCAGTACTTC
TRBV4-2	NA	NA	TRBJ2-7	CASSREVGVFYEQYF	TGTGCCAGCAGCCGAGAAGTAGGGGTATTCTACGAGCAGTACTTC
TRBV30	TRBD2	once	TRBJ2-1	CAWSVLLAGVNEQFF	TGTGCCTGGAGTGTATTACTAGCGGGAGTAAATGAGCAGTTCTTC
TRBV28	NA	NA	TRBJ2-2	CASSQNTGTGTGELFF	TGTGCCAGCAGTCAAAATACCGGGACTGGCACCGGGGAGCTGTTTTTT
TRBV30	NA	NA	TRBJ2-7	CAWSVLREYEQYF	TGTGCCTGGAGTGTACTTCGAGAATACGAGCAGTACTTC
TRBV30	NA	NA	TRBJ1-5	CAWSVQGRYQPQHF	TGTGCCTGGAGTGTGCAGGGCCGTTACCAGCCCCAGCATTTT
TRBV30	NA	NA	TRBJ2-3	CAWSVTGSDTQYF	TGTGCCTGGAGTGTAACGGGTTCGGATACGCAGTATTTT
TRBV9	TRBD2	NA	TRBJ2-5	CASSAGGGYSETQYF	TGTGCCAGCAGCGCCGGGGGAGGGTACTCAGAGACCCAGTACTTC
TRBV6-5	NA	NA	TRBJ1-1	CASSWGLTLNTEAFF	TGTGCCAGCAGTTGGGGACTGACCCTGAACACTGAAGCTTTCTTT
TRBV7-6	TRBD2	NA	TRBJ2-3	CASSLVGGTVWTDTQYF	TGTGCCAGCAGCTTAGTCGGGGGGACGGTATGGACAGATACGCAGTATTTT
TRBV18	TRBD1	NA	TRBJ2-3	CASSLDRVTDTQYF	TGTGCCAGCTCATTGGACAGGGTCACAGATACGCAGTATTTT
TRBV13	NA	NA	TRBJ2-7	CASSLTRSSYEQYF	TGTGCCAGCAGCCTGACCCGGAGCTCCTACGAGCAGTACTTC
TRBV18	NA	NA	TRBJ2-2	CASSPGRMNTGELFF	TGTGCCAGCTCACCAGGCAGAATGAACACCGGGGAGCTGTTTTTT
TRBV7-9	TRBD1	once	TRBJ1-4	CASSLLTGRNEKLFF	TGTGCCAGCAGCTTACTGACAGGGAGGAATGAAAAACTGTTTTTT
TRBV7-9	TRBD2	NA	TRBJ2-5	CASSRPGLAGQETQYF	TGTGCCAGCAGCAGACCGGGACTAGCGGGACAAGAGACCCAGTACTTC
TRBV9	NA	NA	TRBJ2-5	CASSVDTGVQETQYF	TGTGCCAGCAGCGTAGATACCGGGGTCCAAGAGACCCAGTACTTC
TRBV7-2	NA	NA	TRBJ2-2	CASSLHYTGELFF	TGTGCCAGCAGCTTACATTACACCGGGGAGCTGTTTTTT
TRBV7-9	NA	NA	TRBJ2-5	CASSFREESFETQYF	TGTGCCAGCAGCTTCAGGGAGGAGAGTTTTGAGACCCAGTACTTC
TRBV14	NA	NA	TRBJ1-2	CASSQETDSFYGYTF	TGTGCCAGCAGCCAAGAGACGGACAGTTTCTATGGCTACACCTTC
TRBV9	NA	NA	TRBJ1-4	CASSANPQGIFEKLFF	TGTGCCAGCAGCGCAAACCCGCAGGGAATTTTTGAAAAACTGTTTTTT
TRBV5-1	NA	few	TRBJ2-7	CASSMTGREQYF	TGCGCCAGCAGCATGACAGGCAGAGAGCAGTACTTC
TRBV27	NA	NA	TRBJ1-2	CASSLSFGTTNYGYTF	TGTGCCAGCAGTTTATCTTTCGGGACAACTAACTATGGCTACACCTTC
TRBV19	NA	NA	TRBJ2-1	CASSIRYSYNEQFF	TGTGCCAGTAGTATACGCTACTCGTACAATGAGCAGTTCTTC
TRBV5-6	TRBD1	NA	TRBJ1-5	CASSFDRDQPQHF	TGTGCCAGCAGCTTCGACAGGGATCAGCCCCAGCATTTT
TRBV25-1	TRBD1	NA	TRBJ2-4	CASSEAHRTGAGWDIQYF	TGTGCCAGCAGTGAGGCGCACCGGACAGGGGCTGGGTGGGACATTCAGTACTTC
TRBV23-1	NA	NA	TRBJ2-2	CASSQLSATKHTGELFF	TGCGCCAGCAGTCAACTATCAGCGACGAAACACACCGGGGAGCTGTTTTTT
TRBV7-2	TRBD2	NA	TRBJ2-5	CASRSAGEETQYF	TGTGCCAGCAGGTCAGCGGGGGAAGAGACCCAGTACTTC
TRBV27	NA	few	TRBJ2-7	CASSSGTNYEQYF	TGTGCCAGCAGTTCAGGGACAAACTACGAGCAGTACTTC